These 30 T cell receptor beta chains originate from one sample sequenced in a study of shared clonotypes between healthy human individuals. Libraries were prepared by immunoSEQ multiplex PCR; TCRdb keeps only in-frame clonotypes and omits some of them. The repertoire holds 2 million to 2.5 million clones, 95% seen once, with around 0.13% in the top ten. The sequencing sample was made of naive CD4+ T cells sorted from blood. This sample's subset: CD45RA+ positively selected. Every receptor here comes from a man between 18 and 35 years old in good health.

The gene calls are TRBV5-4 and TRBJ2-7; tentatively, D is TRBD1 (5 bases). V lost 3 bases and J lost 8, with 27 bases in between. This CDR3 is 17 amino acids long. The germline V gene has CDR1 SGHNT and CDR2 YYREEE (reference sequence). The CDR3 DNA reads TGTGCCAGCAGCTCTGGTGACCAGGGCTATGGAGTGGGGAAGCAGTACTTC. Translating gives CASSSGDQGYGVGKQYF. The full variable domain, its missing parts supplied by reference TRBV5-4 and TRBJ2-7, is ETGVTQSPTHLIKTRGQQVTLRCSSQSGHNTVSWYQQALGQGPQFIFQYYREEENGRGNFPPRFSGLQFPNYSSELNVNALELDDSALYLCASSSGDQGYGVGKQYFGPGTRLTVT.

Worth noting for this clone: This same CDR3 is encoded by further DNA sequences in the sample. The rearrangement joins TRBV28 to TRBJ1-5; TRBD1 agrees at 7 bases. The CDR3 covers 14 residues. From germline, CDR1 is MDHEN and CDR2 SYDVKM. J lost 7 bases, V lost 3 bases, and 6 bases had no gene match. CDR3 sequence (DNA): TGTGCCAGCAGTTTGGCAGGGGGAAACCAGCCCCAGCATTTT. Translated: CASSLAGGNQPQHF.

The V and J genes are TRBV27 and TRBJ2-7; D is possibly TRBD2 (5 bases). This CDR3 is 13 amino acids long. Trimming pared 7 bases from V and 9 bases from J, leaving 19 bases between. Germline V gene sequence: CDR1 MNHEY, CDR2 SMNVEV (reference sequence). The chain's CDR3 is CASTPPSGTVQYF. CDR3 nucleotides: TGTGCCAGCACCCCCCCGAGCGGAACGGTGCAGTACTTC.

The chain joins TRBV5-6 to TRBJ1-1; D not certain. Germline CDR1 is SGHDT and CDR2 is YYEEEE. This CDR3 is 13 amino acids long. V shed 0 bases and J shed 7 bases, with 10 bases lying between them. The CDR3 nucleotides read TGTGCCAGCAGCTTGGCGGCAGTCTTTGAAGCTTTCTTT. This codes for CASSLAAVFEAFF.

The genes are TRBV7-6 and TRBJ2-7; D is unclear. V was trimmed by 1 base and J by 0 bases, leaving 10 bases between them. This CDR3 region has 15 residues. Germline CDR1 SGHVS, CDR2 FNYEAQ. DNA of the CDR3: TGTGCCAGCAGCTTAGGAGCGAAGAGCTCCTACGAGCAGTACTTC. The encoded protein is CASSLGAKSSYEQYF.

This chain connects TRBV30 to TRBJ1-5; D perhaps matches TRBD1 (5 bases). V was trimmed by 3 bases and J by 7 bases, leaving 16 bases between them. There are 14 residues in the CDR3. Germline V gene lookup returns CDR1 GTSNPN and CDR2 SVGIG (reference sequence). The CDR3 sequence is CAWRNTGRAQPQHF. CDR3 bases: TGTGCCTGGAGAAATACCGGCAGGGCCCAGCCCCAGCATTTT.

This sequence joins TRBV6-5 and TRBJ1-5, with a possible D match to TRBD1 (5 bases). The V end was cut by 7 bases, the J end by 9 bases, with 16 bases between. Germline assignment: CDR1 MNHEY and CDR2 SVGAGI. The CDR3 totals 13 residues. The chain's CDR3 is CASTMGLISPQHF. CDR3 sequence (DNA): TGTGCCAGCACTATGGGACTTATTTCGCCCCAGCATTTT.

The rearrangement links TRBV27 to TRBJ1-1; no clear D gene. Germline values: CDR1 MNHEY, CDR2 SMNVEV (reference sequence). This CDR3 comprises 13 residues. V was shortened by 2 bases and J by 4 bases, with 8 bases between the two germline ends. The CDR3 coding sequence is TGTGCCAGCAGTTTAGGATGGGGCACTGAAGCTTTCTTT. Its translation: CASSLGWGTEAFF.

This chain uses TRBV28 with TRBJ2-3, with TRBD2 matching over 8 bases. Germline lookup yields CDR1 MDHEN and CDR2 SYDVKM. The CDR3 totals 14 residues. V lost 4 bases, J lost 12 bases, and 12 bases stayed unmatched. The chain's CDR3 is CASSWRVSGGIQYF. In DNA form, the CDR3 reads TGTGCCAGCAGTTGGCGTGTGAGCGGGGGCATTCAGTATTTT.

This clone was detected only a few times. The rearrangement links TRBV19 to TRBJ1-2; 7 nucleotides line up with TRBD1. The CDR3 is 12 residues long. CDR1 is LNHDA and CDR2 is SQIVND in the germline V gene (reference sequence). Trimming took 6 bases from V and 2 from J; bases not matched to a gene: 0. The chain's CDR3 is CASRGQNYGYTF. Here the CDR3 DNA reads TGTGCCAGTAGGGGACAGAACTATGGCTACACCTTC. Looking up the rest from reference TRBV19 and TRBJ1-2 gives the full variable domain: DGGITQSPKYLFRKEGQNVTLSCEQNLNHDAMYWYRQDPGQGLRLIYYSQIVNDFQKGDIAEGYSVSREKKESFPLTVTSAQKNPTAFYLCASRGQNYGYTFGSGTRLTVV.

A few counts support this clone. V usage is TRBV15 and J usage is TRBJ1-2; D unclear. Trimming stripped 0 bases from V and 3 bases from J, with 8 bases between. This CDR3 has 14 amino acids. Per the germline V gene, CDR1 is LNHNV and CDR2 is YYDKDF (reference sequence). The CDR3 here is CATSRDAADYGYTF. CDR3 DNA: TGTGCCACCAGCAGAGATGCAGCAGACTATGGCTACACCTTC.

This clone appeared once. The chain recombines TRBV5-5 with TRBJ1-2; tentative D call: TRBD1 (5 bases). Trimming left V 0 bases short and J 1 base short, with 16 bases between. The germline V gene has CDR1 SGHKS and CDR2 YYEKEE (reference sequence). This CDR3 is 17 amino acids long. The CDR3 region has the DNA TGTGCCAGCAGCTTGGCGGGGGGAAGGGATGGTAACTATGGCTACACCTTC. Translation: CASSLAGGRDGNYGYTF.

The chain recombines TRBV28 with TRBJ2-7; the D gene is possibly TRBD2 (5 bases). The CDR3 has 13 residues. The V and J ends lost 5 bases and 1 base respectively, with 9 bases between them. CDR1 is MDHEN and CDR2 is SYDVKM in the germline V gene. The CDR3 loop is CASSVGSSYEQYF. CDR3 DNA: TGTGCCAGCAGTGTAGGGAGTTCCTACGAGCAGTACTTC.

The chain couples TRBV21-1 to TRBJ1-6; TRBD1 was called by the table and not checked on the DNA. TRBV21-1 is described as a pseudogene. This CDR3 has 16 residues. CDR3 sequence reads: CASSKAEGAYNSPLHF. For the CDR3, the DNA is TGTGCCAGCAGCAAAGCAGAGGGGGCCTATAATTCACCCCTCCACTTT.

V gene TRBV7-9 combines with J gene TRBJ1-4; D remains ambiguous. Germline CDR1 and CDR2: SEHNR and FQNEAQ (reference sequence). The CDR3 length is 15 residues. With 3 bases removed from V and 5 bases from J, the gap between germline ends came to 13 bases. The CDR3 reads CASSFGSAPNEKLFF. CDR3 DNA sequence: TGTGCCAGCAGCTTCGGTTCCGCCCCAAATGAAAAACTGTTTTTT.

The rearrangement joins TRBV10-1 to TRBJ1-1; D gene uncertain. V dropped 3 bases and J dropped 11 bases, with 16 bases sitting between them. CDR1 WNHNN and CDR2 SYGVQD come from the germline V gene (reference sequence). The CDR3 runs 13 residues. CDR3 residues: CASSEVASHGAFF. CDR3 nucleotides: TGCGCCAGCAGTGAAGTGGCCTCCCACGGGGCTTTCTTT.

This chain links TRBV4-1 with TRBJ2-3; no clear D. Germline CDR1 and CDR2: MGHRA and YSYEKL. The CDR3 contains 14 residues. The V end was cut by 0 bases, the J end by 2 bases, with 6 bases between. The CDR3 nucleotides are TGCGCCAGCAGCCAAGAAAGCGCCACAGATACGCAGTATTTT. Protein: CASSQESATDTQYF.

The V gene is TRBV27, the J gene TRBJ2-7; 7 positions agree with TRBD2. The CDR3 spans 19 residues. Germline CDR1 MNHEY, CDR2 SMNVEV (reference sequence). V lost 3 bases and J lost 2; bases outside the gene matches: 19. This CDR3 is CASSFSDKIFGGDPYEQYF. The CDR3 DNA reads as TGTGCCAGCAGTTTTTCCGATAAAATCTTTGGGGGGGATCCCTACGAGCAGTACTTC.

Worth noting for this clone: This specimen includes other DNA sequences encoding the same CDR3. The genes are TRBV5-1 and TRBJ2-7, with D unresolved. This CDR3 contains 13 residues. Germline-derived CDR1 and CDR2 are SGHRS and YFSETQ. Trimming took off 0 bases at V and 2 bases at J, with 6 bases between the two ends. The CDR3 is CASSLVGTYEQYF. Here the CDR3 DNA reads TGCGCCAGCAGCTTGGTGGGGACCTACGAGCAGTACTTC.

This clone was seen a few times. The J gene is TRBJ2-5, the V gene TRBV7-9, with no clear D. The V end lost 5 bases, the J end lost 4 bases, and 8 bases lay between the germline ends. Germline V gene sequence: CDR1 SEHNR, CDR2 FQNEAQ (reference sequence). CDR3 length: 12 residues. For the CDR3, the DNA is TGTGCCAGCAGCCGGACCACAGAGACCCAGTACTTC. This codes for CASSRTTETQYF.

V and J are TRBV6-5 and TRBJ1-4; no clear D. Germline V lookup: CDR1 MNHEY, CDR2 SVGAGI. V lost 0 bases, J lost 0 bases, and 8 bases lay in between. The CDR3 is 16 residues long. The CDR3 region has the DNA TGTGCCAGCAGTTACTCGATTACAGCAACTAATGAAAAACTGTTTTTT. As protein: CASSYSITATNEKLFF.

The chain couples TRBV7-2 to TRBJ2-7; the match to TRBD2 covers 8 bases. Germline trimming cut 5 bases from V and 0 bases from J; bases unmatched to any gene: 6. The CDR3 is 15 amino acids. In germline, CDR1 is SGHTA, CDR2 FQGNSA. CDR3 nucleotide sequence: TGTGCCAGCAGCGTTACTAGCGGTGGCTCCTACGAGCAGTACTTC. Protein: CASSVTSGGSYEQYF.

The rearrangement links TRBV5-1 to TRBJ2-3, with TRBD2 matching 10 bases. The CDR3 consists of 19 residues. Looked up from germline, CDR1 is SGHRS and CDR2 is YFSETQ. J was trimmed by 0 bases and V by 0 bases; bases with no gene match: 10. CDR3 in amino acids: CASSLDPRRTSGSTDTQYF. The CDR3 nucleotides read TGCGCCAGCAGCTTGGACCCGCGGAGGACTAGCGGTAGCACAGATACGCAGTATTTT.

This chain links TRBV19 with TRBJ1-5, with 7 bases matching TRBD1. The CDR3 sequence is 17 residues long. Unmatched junction bases numbered 18, after V lost 11 bases and J lost 2 bases. Germline V lookup: CDR1 LNHDA, CDR2 SQIVND (reference sequence). CDR3: CAASVGWRQGGNQPQHF. Here the CDR3 DNA reads TGTGCCGCAAGCGTAGGGTGGAGACAGGGAGGCAATCAGCCCCAGCATTTT.

This clone was counted once. Additional DNA sequences in this sample encode the identical CDR3. The genes are TRBV9 and TRBJ1-5; the D is unclear. The CDR3 consists of 14 residues. Germline V gene data show CDR1 as SGDLS and CDR2 as YYNGEE. The V gene lost 0 bases and the J gene lost 0 bases, with 4 bases spanning the gap. This chain's CDR3 is CASSVGGSNQPQHF. The CDR3 coding sequence is TGTGCCAGCAGCGTAGGAGGTAGCAATCAGCCCCAGCATTTT.

V and J are TRBV9 and TRBJ2-2; D ambiguous. V lost 5 bases and J 2 bases, leaving 10 bases between the germline ends. The CDR3 spans 14 residues. CDR1 and CDR2 from the germline V gene are SGDLS and YYNGEE. DNA of the CDR3: TGTGCCAGCAGTAACCCACCCAACACCGGGGAGCTGTTTTTT. The encoded protein is CASSNPPNTGELFF.

The chain has TRBV7-2 and TRBJ1-4, with 7 bases fitting TRBD1. This CDR3 comprises 15 residues. CDR1 is SGHTA, CDR2 FQGNSA, per germline. The junction had 11 bases not matched to a gene; V was cut back by 5 bases and J by 8 bases. The CDR3 region is CASSLEGAALEKLFF. The CDR3 region has the DNA TGTGCCAGCAGCCTGGAGGGGGCGGCTTTGGAAAAACTGTTTTTT.

The chain couples TRBV2 to TRBJ1-2; 7 bases are a match to TRBD1. The CDR3 length is 15 residues. V shed 6 bases, J shed 6 bases, and the junction held 13 bases outside the gene matches. Germline CDR1 is SNHLY and CDR2 is FYNNEI. In DNA, the CDR3 is TGTGCCAGCAGGCTCCGGACAGGAGGAAGTGATGGCTACACCTTC. Protein: CASRLRTGGSDGYTF.

This chain connects TRBV28 to TRBJ1-5; 7 bases line up with TRBD1. Germline loops: CDR1 MDHEN, CDR2 SYDVKM. The CDR3 has 14 residues. Losses at the gene ends were 6 bases for V and 0 bases for J; bases not matched to a gene: 2. The CDR3 here is CASRTGVSNQPQHF. In nucleotides, the CDR3 is TGTGCCAGCAGAACAGGGGTTAGCAATCAGCCCCAGCATTTT. Full variable domain (rest looked up from reference TRBV28 and TRBJ1-5): DVKVTQSSRYLVKRTGEKVFLECVQDMDHENMFWYRQDPGLGLRLIYFSYDVKMKEKGDIPEGYSVSREKKERFSLILESASTNQTSMYLCASRTGVSNQPQHFGDGTRLSIL.

Concerning this clone itself: This same CDR3 is encoded by further DNA sequences in the sample. The chain couples TRBV7-3 to TRBJ2-2; D is unresolved. The CDR3 contains 13 residues. Trimming took 3 bases from V and 5 from J, leaving 7 bases between them. Germline CDR1 SGHTA, CDR2 FQGTGA. The CDR3 sequence is CASSLGGTGELFF. The CDR3 coding sequence is TGTGCCAGCAGCTTGGGTGGGACCGGGGAGCTGTTTTTT.